This paragraph covers one T cell receptor beta chain sequence. This sample stems from a study of OX40 agonist ivuxolimab in advanced cancers. The data were produced by immunoSEQ multiplex PCR, yet TCRdb's version contains in-frame clones alone and is incomplete. The sample holds 60,000 to 70,000 clones, around 93% seen once. The CDR3 has 12 amino acids. Trimming shortened V by 6 bases and J by 1 base, and 3 bases separated the two germline ends. The germline V gene encodes CDR1 LNHNV and CDR2 YYDKDF (reference sequence). The clonotype comes from an adult with an advanced solid tumor such as melanoma, head and neck, liver or kidney cancer. The material was CD4+ or CD8+ T cells sorted from blood, obtained in a trial of the OX40 agonist ivuxolimab. V usage is TRBV15 and J usage is TRBJ2-2; no reliable D call. CDR3 in DNA: TGTGCCACCAGGGAGAACACCGGGGAGCTGTTTTTT. Encoded protein: CATRENTGELFF.